These 27 T cell receptor beta chains were all obtained from the same sample, sequenced in a study of Graves' ophthalmopathy and Graves' hyperthyroidism. The sequenced template was RNA, covering the TCR beta CDR3 region. After a first-round RT-PCR with HTBI primers, a second-round multiplex PCR was run. TCRdb analysed the multiplex PCR reads with MiXCR anew, one entry per CDR3 protein. This sample yields roughly 400,000 distinct CDR3 sequences, of which approximately 18% are seen a single time; roughly 2.4% belongs to the top ten. What was sequenced was peripheral blood. These TCRs come from an adult woman with stable Graves' hyperthyroidism.

This clonotype was detected ten times or more. This CDR3 reads CASTPVASAFTGELFF. CDR3 coding DNA: TGTGCCAGCACCCCTGTGGCTAGCGCTTTTACCGGGGAGCTGTTTTTT. The V call is TRBV28, the J call TRBJ2-2; TRBD2 might be the D (6 bases). V was cut by 7 bases and J by 5 bases, with 20 bases left in between. Looked up from germline, CDR1 is MDHEN and CDR2 is SYDVKM. The CDR3 runs 16 residues.

This clonotype was picked up many times. The rearrangement joins TRBV28 to TRBJ2-5; D remains ambiguous. The germline V and J ends were trimmed by 4 bases and 4 bases, with 1 base remaining between them. This CDR3 comprises 10 residues. CDR1 and CDR2 from the germline V gene are MDHEN and SYDVKM. In DNA, the CDR3 is TGTGCCAGCAGTTCAGAGACCCAGTACTTC. The encoded protein is CASSSETQYF.

V gene TRBV6-1 combines with J gene TRBJ1-2; the D gene is possibly TRBD1 (6 bases). V dropped 4 bases and J dropped 8 bases, with 14 bases sitting between them. The CDR3 covers 13 residues. Germline loops: CDR1 MNHNS, CDR2 SASEGT. Here the CDR3 reads CASSVDRSQGYTF. The CDR3 coding sequence is TGTGCCAGCAGTGTCGACAGGTCGCAGGGCTACACCTTC.

The CDR3 sequence: CASSWAAGWETQYF. In DNA form, the CDR3 reads TGTGCCAGCAGTTGGGCGGCAGGGTGGGAGACCCAGTACTTC. The gene calls are TRBV12-3 or TRBV12-4 and TRBJ2-5; a weak D match, TRBD1 (5 bases). This CDR3 is built from 14 residues. Trimming took 4 bases from V and 5 from J, leaving 14 bases between them.

This clonotype was seen repeatedly, ten times or more. The gene calls are TRBV30 and TRBJ2-2, with TRBD2 as a possible D gene (5 bases). Trimming cost V 4 bases and J 5 bases, with 8 bases left between them. The CDR3 runs to 12 residues. Germline CDR1 and CDR2: GTSNPN and SVGIG (reference sequence). CDR3 DNA: TGTGCCTGGACCCCGGGGACCGGGGAGCTGTTTTTT. Its translation: CAWTPGTGELFF.

This clonotype was counted ten times or more. This chain uses TRBV11-2 with TRBJ1-2; TRBD1 matches 12 bases. CDR3 length: 19 amino acids. CDR1 is SGHAT, CDR2 FQNNGV, per germline. After removal of 0 bases from V and 5 bases from J, the junction contained 13 bases not matched to a gene. This CDR3 is CASSLEGTGGRVKGYGYTF. CDR3 sequence (DNA): TGTGCCAGCAGCTTAGAGGGGACAGGGGGCCGAGTTAAAGGGTATGGCTACACCTTC.

In this sample, this clonotype turned up a few times. The rearrangement joins TRBV11-1 to TRBJ2-7; 7 nucleotides agree with TRBD2. The CDR3 has 16 amino acids. CDR1 is SGHAT, CDR2 FQDESV, per germline (reference sequence). Trimming cost V 4 bases and J 4 bases; bases outside gene matches: 13. CDR3 loop: CASSSPAGVLGYEQYF. DNA of the CDR3: TGTGCCAGCAGCTCCCCGGCGGGGGTTTTGGGGTACGAGCAGTACTTC.

This clonotype was observed at least ten times. The chain has TRBV11-2 and TRBJ1-1; no reliable D call. The germline V gene encodes CDR1 SGHAT and CDR2 FQNNGV. Trimming pared 4 bases from V and 4 bases from J, leaving 10 bases between. The CDR3 loop spans 13 amino acids. DNA for the CDR3: TGTGCCAGCAGCTCCCTTTTCTCCACTGAAGCTTTCTTT. It yields the protein CASSSLFSTEAFF. Full variable domain (missing parts from reference TRBV11-2 and TRBJ1-1): EAGVAQSPRYKIIEKRQSVAFWCNPISGHATLYWYQQILGQGPKLLIQFQNNGVVDDSQLPKDRFSAERLKGVDSTLKIQPAKLEDSAVYLCASSSLFSTEAFFGQGTRLTVV.

In its sample, this clonotype was seen many times. This chain connects TRBV4-3 to TRBJ1-6; 7 bases match TRBD1. In germline, CDR1 is LGHNA, CDR2 YSLEER. With 3 bases clipped from V and 8 bases from J, the junction kept 13 bases outside the gene matches. CDR3 length equals 17 residues. Written as DNA, the CDR3 is TGCGCCAGCAGCCAGGCCGCCTCGACAGGGCGTTATTCACCCCTCCACTTT. This codes for CASSQAASTGRYSPLHF.

This clonotype has ten or more counts. This sequence joins TRBV7-2 and TRBJ2-2, with 7 bases identical to TRBD1. Per the germline V gene, CDR1 is SGHTA and CDR2 is FQGNSA. The CDR3 sequence is 14 residues long. Trimming cost V 5 bases and J 6 bases; bases outside gene matches: 6. The CDR3 nucleotides are TGTGCCAGCAGCCTGGGACAGCTGGCCGGGGAGCTGTTTTTT. Protein: CASSLGQLAGELFF.

This clonotype was recorded at least ten times. V is TRBV20-1 and J is TRBJ2-7, with D possibly being TRBD2 (6 bases). Trimming removed 6 bases from V and 5 bases from J, with 14 bases in between. The CDR3 consists of 12 residues. Germline CDR1 and CDR2: DFQATT and SNEGSKA (reference sequence). The CDR3 nucleotides read TGCAGTGCCCGGACGGCGGGAAACGAGCAGTACTTC. Translation: CSARTAGNEQYF.

With respect to this clonotype: With a much larger clone just one base away, this may be a read error. The V and J genes are TRBV6-1 and TRBJ2-7; 8 nucleotides match TRBD1. Germline trimming cut 10 bases from V and 3 bases from J; bases unmatched to any gene: 5. Germline V gene lookup returns CDR1 MNHNS and CDR2 SASEGT. The length of the CDR3 is 12 residues. CDR3 residues: CATADRVYEQYF. CDR3 nucleotide sequence: TGTGCCACCGCGGACAGGGTCTACGAGCAGTACTTC.

This chain joins TRBV2 and TRBJ1-1; the D gene is possibly TRBD1 (6 bases). CDR1 and CDR2 (germline): SNHLY, FYNNEI. V lost 7 bases and J lost 0, with 15 bases in between. The CDR3 contains 15 residues. The CDR3 bases are TGTGCCAGCATCCCGCGAGGGGGGGTGAACACTGAAGCTTTCTTT. Protein: CASIPRGGVNTEAFF.

This clonotype was found many times. The V call is TRBV27, the J call TRBJ2-7, with no clear D. V was clipped by 4 bases and J by 7 bases, with 17 bases between them. Germline V gives CDR1 MNHEY, CDR2 SMNVEV (reference sequence). There are 14 residues in the CDR3. The CDR3 region has the DNA TGTGCCAGCAGTTCATCAGTGGGCCGCACAGAGCAGTACTTC. This codes for CASSSSVGRTEQYF.

The chain joins TRBV7-8 to TRBJ2-5; 8 positions match TRBD2. Germline assignment: CDR1 SGHVS and CDR2 FQNEAQ. CDR3 size: 15 residues. With V trimmed by 1 base and J by 5 bases, 6 bases remained unmatched. The CDR3, as DNA: TGTGCCAGCAGCTTAGGTAGTCGGGGGGGTGAGACCCAGTACTTC. Its protein is CASSLGSRGGETQYF.

This clonotype was seen ten or more times. The rearrangement links TRBV6-1 to TRBJ2-7; 7 bases match TRBD1. V was clipped by 1 base and J by 1 base; unmatched bases: 4. The CDR3 length is 15 residues. The germline CDR1 and CDR2 sequences are MNHNS and SASEGT. In DNA, the CDR3 is TGTGCCAGCAGTGAAGTCCACAGGGGTTCCTACGAGCAGTACTTC. Encoded protein: CASSEVHRGSYEQYF.

This clonotype was recorded many times. The chain uses TRBV2 and TRBJ2-7; no reliable D call. The CDR3 is made up of 15 amino acids. V was pared by 5 bases and J by 2 bases, with 16 bases between. Germline lookup yields CDR1 SNHLY and CDR2 FYNNEI. The CDR3 sequence: CASSLKNIGPYEQYF. As DNA, the CDR3 is TGTGCCAGCAGTCTAAAGAACATAGGCCCCTACGAGCAGTACTTC. Complete variable domain (other parts from reference TRBV2 and TRBJ2-7): EPEVTQTPSHQVTQMGQEVILRCVPISNHLYFYWYRQILGQKVEFLVSFYNNEISEKSEIFDDQFSVERPDGSNFTLKIRSTKLEDSAMYFCASSLKNIGPYEQYFGPGTRLTVT.

CDR3 DNA sequence: TGTGCCACCAAAAGGGGTGGCTACACCTTC. Translation gives CATKRGGYTF. The chain carries TRBV6-2 or TRBV6-3 and TRBJ1-2; D is possibly TRBD1 (5 bases). Per germline, CDR1 MNHEY and CDR2 SVGEGT. The CDR3 extends over 10 amino acids. V lost 10 bases to trimming and J lost 7 bases, with 10 bases between them.

This clonotype was observed at least ten times. The CDR3 nucleotides are TGCAGTGCTAGAGATCGGACTAGCGGGAGCTTTTCTGAGCAGTACTTC. This gives the protein CSARDRTSGSFSEQYF. The chain has TRBV20-1 and TRBJ2-7; 13 nucleotides line up with TRBD2. CDR3 length: 16 residues. Germline V gene lookup returns CDR1 DFQATT and CDR2 SNEGSKA (reference sequence). J was trimmed by 7 bases and V by 0 bases; bases with no gene match: 9.

This clonotype came up many times. The genes are TRBV12-3 or TRBV12-4 and TRBJ1-6; D uncertain. This CDR3 spans 21 amino acids. Trimming stripped 2 bases from V and 4 bases from J, with 27 bases between. The CDR3 DNA sequence: TGTGCCAGCAGTTTAATTTCATACGGGATCAAACTCGATCGATATAATTCACCCCTCCACTTT. Translating it yields CASSLISYGIKLDRYNSPLHF.

This clonotype has ten or more counts. The rearrangement joins TRBV7-3 to TRBJ2-2, with 9 bases fitting TRBD1. Germline CDR1 and CDR2: SGHTA and FQGTGA. V gave up 1 base and J gave up 5 bases; unmatched junction bases: 2. CDR3 size: 15 residues. CDR3 loop: CASSLKGQGTGELFF. CDR3 nucleotide sequence: TGTGCCAGCAGCTTAAAGGGACAGGGTACCGGGGAGCTGTTTTTT. Full variable domain (outside the CDR3, taken from reference TRBV7-3 and TRBJ2-2): GAGVSQTPSNKVTEKGKYVELRCDPISGHTALYWYRQSLGQGPEFLIYFQGTGAADDSGLPNDRFFAVRPEGSVSTLKIQRTERGDSAVYLCASSLKGQGTGELFFGEGSRLTVL.

At least ten counts were recorded for this clonotype. V is TRBV6-1 and J is TRBJ2-7; D may be TRBD1 (6 bases). The CDR3 is made up of 14 amino acids. Germline V CDR1 and CDR2: MNHNS, SASEGT. V gave up 5 bases and J gave up 0 bases, with 11 bases separating them. CDR3 amino acids: CASSKDRSSYEQYF. CDR3 nucleotide sequence: TGTGCCAGCAGTAAAGACAGGAGCTCCTACGAGCAGTACTTC.

This clonotype was counted many times. The chain links TRBV28 to TRBJ1-5, with D tentatively TRBD1 (5 bases). This CDR3 contains 17 residues. With 1 base removed from V and 5 bases from J, the gap between germline ends came to 18 bases. In germline, CDR1 is MDHEN, CDR2 SYDVKM. CDR3 protein: CASSLYFGRVEDQPQHF. For the CDR3, the DNA is TGTGCCAGCAGTTTATACTTCGGCAGGGTGGAGGATCAGCCCCAGCATTTT.

The chain links TRBV6-1 to TRBJ1-2; TRBD1 matches at 7 bases. The CDR3 totals 13 residues. From germline, CDR1 is MNHNS and CDR2 SASEGT. Losses at the gene ends were 6 bases for V and 6 bases for J; bases not matched to a gene: 7. The CDR3 sequence: CASSLTGMDGYTF. The CDR3 bases are TGTGCCAGCAGCTTGACAGGGATGGATGGCTACACCTTC.

This clonotype was counted ten times or more. Here the CDR3 reads CASSYRSLTGMSTEAFF. For the CDR3, the DNA is TGTGCCAGCAGTTACCGATCTCTGACAGGGATGAGCACTGAAGCTTTCTTT. The chain links TRBV6-5 to TRBJ1-1; 7 nucleotides align to TRBD1. CDR3 size: 17 residues. Germline V gene sequence: CDR1 MNHEY, CDR2 SVGAGI. Trimming took 2 bases from V and 4 from J; bases not matched to a gene: 13.

Ten or more counts support this clonotype. V usage is TRBV19 and J usage is TRBJ2-2; D gene uncertain. Trimming shortened V by 3 bases and J by 6 bases, and 2 bases separated the two germline ends. CDR1 is LNHDA, CDR2 SQIVND, per germline (reference sequence). The CDR3 runs to 11 residues. The CDR3 protein is CASSIPGELFF. For the CDR3, the DNA is TGTGCCAGTAGTATCCCCGGGGAGCTGTTTTTT.

This clonotype was recorded many times. This rearrangement joins TRBV6-5 to TRBJ1-5; perhaps TRBD1 as D (5 bases). The germline V gene encodes CDR1 MNHEY and CDR2 SVGAGI. Trimming removed 6 bases at V and 7 bases at J, with 25 bases between. The CDR3 totals 17 residues. CDR3: CASRSYESWGGLQPQHF. In DNA, the CDR3 is TGTGCCAGCAGAAGTTACGAATCCTGGGGGGGTTTGCAGCCCCAGCATTTT.